The rows below give T cell receptor beta chains drawn from one sample of a study of blood T cell repertoires in COVID-19. The table came from immunoSEQ multiplex PCR; TCRdb's copy has only in-frame clones and leaves some out. The repertoire holds about 260,000 clones, with about 90% as singletons. The sequencing input was peripheral blood. These receptors all come from a woman in her 40s with acute or convalescent COVID-19. Both conserved end residues are part of each CDR3. The order of the fields is J gene, clone size, D gene, V gene, CDR3 DNA, CDR3 protein. D genes are given only for firm matches. A clone size is listed for some rows: how often the clone was seen (once, few, many), or a class if it is expanded.

>TRBJ1-4|once|TRBD1|TRBV5-1
TGCGCCAGCAGCCCTAGGCCGGGACAGGGGGCGGTAGTGAAAAATGAAAAACTGTTTTTT
CASSPRPGQGAVVKNEKLFF
>TRBJ1-1|NA|NA|TRBV28
TGTGCCCTGAGGGCCCCCCCGGGGAACACTGAAGCTTTCTTT
CALRAPPGNTEAFF
>TRBJ2-5|NA|NA|TRBV1
TGCACCAGCTCATCAGGGGTAGTTGTAACCCAGTACTTC
CTSSSGVVVTQYF
>TRBJ1-2|NA|NA|TRBV11-2
TGTGCCAGCAGCTTAACAGGGTCTAAGGAGGACTATGGCTACACCTTC
CASSLTGSKEDYGYTF
>TRBJ1-5|NA|NA|TRBV24-1
TGTGCCACCCCGGAGCCAGACTTTATTTCCCAGCATTTT
CATPEPDFISQHF
>TRBJ2-6|NA|TRBD1|TRBV19
TGTGCCAGCCGACAGGGTCCCTCTGGGGCCAACGTCCTGACTTTC
CASRQGPSGANVLTF
>TRBJ1-2|NA|NA|TRBV2
TGTGCCAGCTCAAACACAGGAGACTATGGCTACACCTTC
CASSNTGDYGYTF
>TRBJ1-1|NA|TRBD1|TRBV7-6
TGTGCCAGCAGCAAGACAGGGTGGAGTGAAGCTTTCTTT
CASSKTGWSEAFF
>TRBJ2-3|NA|NA|TRBV5-4
TGTGCCAGCAGCTTCATGAGCGGAGGCACAGATACGCAGTATTTT
CASSFMSGGTDTQYF
>TRBJ1-2|NA|TRBD1|TRBV12-3/TRBV12-4
TGTGCCAGCAGTACAGGGGGGGGAGGCTACACCTTC
CASSTGGGGYTF
>TRBJ2-3|NA|NA|TRBV15
TGTGCCACCAGCAGAGATTGGGCGCACGGCACAGATACGCAGTATTTT
CATSRDWAHGTDTQYF
>TRBJ1-1|NA|TRBD1|TRBV12-5
TGTGCTAGTGGTCCCGACAGGGGAGGAAACACTGAAGCTTTCTTT
CASGPDRGGNTEAFF
>TRBJ1-2|NA|NA|TRBV25-1
TGTGCCAGCAGTGAACACCAGGGCCTCTATGGCTACACCTTC
CASSEHQGLYGYTF
>TRBJ1-5|NA|TRBD1|TRBV2
TGTGCCAGCAGACCGGGACAGGGTAATCAGCCCCAGCATTTT
CASRPGQGNQPQHF
>TRBJ1-1|NA|NA|TRBV7-9
TGTGCCAGCGGCCTTGGGAACACTGAAGCTTTCTTT
CASGLGNTEAFF
>TRBJ1-5|few|TRBD1|TRBV2
TGTGCCAGCGAGGACAGGGGATATAGCAATCAGCCCCAGCATTTT
CASEDRGYSNQPQHF
>TRBJ1-2|NA|TRBD1|TRBV29-1
TGCAGCGTAGCGACAGGGGCTAGCTATGGCTACACCTTC
CSVATGASYGYTF